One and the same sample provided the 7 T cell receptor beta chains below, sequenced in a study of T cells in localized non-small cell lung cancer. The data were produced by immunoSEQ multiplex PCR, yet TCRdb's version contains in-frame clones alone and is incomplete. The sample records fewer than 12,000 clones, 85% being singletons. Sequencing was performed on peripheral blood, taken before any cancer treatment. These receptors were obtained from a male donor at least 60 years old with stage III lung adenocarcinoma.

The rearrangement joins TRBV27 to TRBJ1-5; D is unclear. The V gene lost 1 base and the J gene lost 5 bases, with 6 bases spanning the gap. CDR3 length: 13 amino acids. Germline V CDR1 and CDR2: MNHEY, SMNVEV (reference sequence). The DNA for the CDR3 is TGTGCCAGCAGTTTATACGGGGATCAGCCCCAGCATTTT. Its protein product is CASSLYGDQPQHF.

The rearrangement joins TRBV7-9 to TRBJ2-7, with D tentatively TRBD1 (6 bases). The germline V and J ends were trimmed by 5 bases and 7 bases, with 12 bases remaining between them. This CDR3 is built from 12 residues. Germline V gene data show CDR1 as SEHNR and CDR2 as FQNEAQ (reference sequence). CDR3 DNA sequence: TGTGCCAGCAGCCTTTCAGGGGTTGAGCAGTACTTC. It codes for CASSLSGVEQYF.

CDR3 coding DNA: TGTGCCAGCAGCTTAGGTATAGGGGGTGGGTACGAGCAGTACTTC. It specifies CASSLGIGGGYEQYF. This chain connects TRBV7-8 to TRBJ2-7; TRBD1 is a possible D gene (6 bases). CDR1 and CDR2 (germline): SGHVS, FQNEAQ. The CDR3 is made up of 15 amino acids. V lost 1 base to trimming and J lost 4 bases, with 14 bases between them. Combining the CDR3 with reference TRBV7-8 and TRBJ2-7 gives the whole variable domain GAGVSQSPRYKVAKRGQDVALRCDPISGHVSLFWYQQALGQGPEFLTYFQNEAQLDKSGLPSDRFFAERPEGSVSTLKIQRTQQEDSAVYLCASSLGIGGGYEQYFGPGTRLTVT.

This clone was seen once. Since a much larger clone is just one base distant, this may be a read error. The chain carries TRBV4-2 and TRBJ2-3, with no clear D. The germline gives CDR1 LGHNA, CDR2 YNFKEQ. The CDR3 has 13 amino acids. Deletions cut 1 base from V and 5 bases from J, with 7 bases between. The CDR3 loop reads CASSQGDRDTQYF. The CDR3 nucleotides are TGTGCCAGCAGCCAAGGGGATCGAGATACGCAGTATTTT.

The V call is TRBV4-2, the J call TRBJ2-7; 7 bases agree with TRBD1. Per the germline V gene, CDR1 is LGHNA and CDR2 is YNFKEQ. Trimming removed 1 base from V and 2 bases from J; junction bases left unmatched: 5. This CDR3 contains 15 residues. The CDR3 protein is CASSQVMGQTYEQYF. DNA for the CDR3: TGTGCCAGCAGCCAAGTAATGGGACAGACCTACGAGCAGTACTTC.

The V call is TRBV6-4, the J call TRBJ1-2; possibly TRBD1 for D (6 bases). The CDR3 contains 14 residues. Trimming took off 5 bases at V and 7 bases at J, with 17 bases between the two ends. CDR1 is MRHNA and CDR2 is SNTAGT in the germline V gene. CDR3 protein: CASSPSTAGAGYTF. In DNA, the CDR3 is TGTGCCAGCAGTCCCTCGACAGCAGGGGCTGGCTACACCTTC.

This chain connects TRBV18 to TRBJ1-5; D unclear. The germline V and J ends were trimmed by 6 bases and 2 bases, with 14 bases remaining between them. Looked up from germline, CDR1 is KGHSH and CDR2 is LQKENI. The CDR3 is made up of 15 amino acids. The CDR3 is CASSVGPAGNQPQHF. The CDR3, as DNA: TGTGCCAGCTCGGTAGGGCCCGCGGGCAATCAGCCCCAGCATTTT.